This TCR beta chain was documented in a study of T cells in Graves' hyperthyroidism and ophthalmopathy. V was shortened by 6 bases and J by 5 bases, with 19 bases between the two germline ends. The CDR3 sequence is 15 residues long. This clonotype was seen many times. Amplification targeted TCR beta CDR3 regions from RNA transcripts. HTBI primers were used for first-round RT-PCR of the TCR CDR3. Using its own MiXCR run on the multiplex PCR reads, TCRdb lists one record per CDR3 protein. The sample has roughly 570,000 distinct CDR3 sequences; 35% to 55% are singletons. The receptor's source is a woman in her late teens or twenties with Graves' hyperthyroidism. The rearrangement links TRBV12-3 or TRBV12-4 to TRBJ1-2; unclear D gene. Sequencing was done on a sample of peripheral blood or thyroid tissue (not recorded which). DNA for the CDR3: TGTGCCAGCAGCCGAACTCGCCCGGAGTTGTATGGCTACACCTTC. The encoded protein is CASSRTRPELYGYTF.